Shown below are 7 T cell receptor beta chains from a single sample sequenced in a study of T cells in Graves' hyperthyroidism and ophthalmopathy. From RNA transcripts, TCR beta CDR3 regions were amplified. The primer set for the first-round RT-PCR of the TCR CDR3 was HTBI. TCRdb re-called the multiplex PCR reads with MiXCR, one entry per CDR3 protein. The sample records roughly 650,000 distinct CDR3 sequences, 15% to 20% being singletons. The sample comprised blood. These receptors all come from a woman aged 40-49 years with Graves' ophthalmopathy.

This clonotype showed up just a few times. Written as DNA, the CDR3 is TGTGCCACCAGTGATTTGGACACGTTTTCCTACAATGAGCAGTTCTTC. Its translation: CATSDLDTFSYNEQFF. V and J are TRBV24-1 and TRBJ2-1, with D unresolved. The ends were cut back, 0 bases at V and 1 base at J, with 9 bases in the middle. CDR1 and CDR2 from the germline V gene are KGHDR and SFDVKD. The CDR3 sequence is 16 residues long.

V gene TRBV19 combines with J gene TRBJ1-2, with D perhaps TRBD1 (6 bases). V was cut by 4 bases and J by 6 bases, with 6 bases left in between. The CDR3 length is 11 residues. Germline loops: CDR1 LNHDA, CDR2 SQIVND (reference sequence). The CDR3 loop reads CASSRQDGYTF. The CDR3, as DNA: TGTGCCAGTAGTAGACAGGATGGCTACACCTTC. The full variable domain, in which reference TRBV19 and TRBJ1-2 provide the parts outside the CDR3, is DGGITQSPKYLFRKEGQNVTLSCEQNLNHDAMYWYRQDPGQGLRLIYYSQIVNDFQKGDIAEGYSVSREKKESFPLTVTSAQKNPTAFYLCASSRQDGYTFGSGTRLTVV.

J is TRBJ2-1 and V is TRBV7-9; tentatively, D is TRBD1 or TRBD2 (5 bases each). Trimming left V 5 bases short and J 5 bases short, with 13 bases between. The CDR3 loop spans 14 amino acids. CDR1 SEHNR and CDR2 FQNEAQ come from the germline V gene (reference sequence). The CDR3 reads CASSKTGTNNEQFF. The CDR3, as DNA: TGTGCCAGCAGCAAAACCGGGACGAACAATGAGCAGTTCTTC.

This clonotype was counted at least ten times. This sequence joins TRBV7-3 and TRBJ2-3; 8 bases map to TRBD2. The CDR3 covers 14 residues. Unmatched junction bases numbered 2, after V lost 2 bases and J lost 4 bases. Germline CDR1 SGHTA, CDR2 FQGTGA. Here the CDR3 reads CASSLLGGADTQYF. Here the CDR3 DNA reads TGTGCCAGCAGCTTACTCGGGGGGGCAGATACGCAGTATTTT.

Concerning this clonotype itself: This may stem from a read error, because a much larger clone lies one nucleotide away. The V and J genes are TRBV6-5 and TRBJ2-7; weak D call: TRBD2 (8 bases). Looked up from germline, CDR1 is MNHEY and CDR2 is SVGAGI. V lost 2 bases to trimming and J lost 9 bases, with 23 bases between them. The CDR3 extends over 16 amino acids. CDR3 in amino acids: CASSYGTAGAWGGQYF. The CDR3 region has the DNA TGTGCCAGCAGTTACGGGACAGCGGGGGCTTGGGGCGGGCAGTACTTC.

This clonotype was seen only a few times. The V call is TRBV6-1, the J call TRBJ2-4; weak D call: TRBD2 (6 bases). Germline V lookup: CDR1 MNHNS, CDR2 SASEGT. The CDR3 spans 16 residues. Between the trimmed V and J ends, which lost 1 base and 0 bases, there was a span of 10 bases. CDR3 bases: TGTGCCAGCAGTGAAGTCCAGGGACTAGCCAAAAACATTCAGTACTTC. It encodes CASSEVQGLAKNIQYF.

This clonotype was seen ten or more times. The CDR3 here is CASSLSGSGTNYEQYF. As DNA, the CDR3 is TGTGCCAGCAGCCTTAGCGGGAGTGGCACCAACTACGAGCAGTACTTC. The chain is built from TRBV28 and TRBJ2-7; TRBD2 matches at 9 bases. The CDR3 loop spans 16 amino acids. The V gene's germline CDR1 is MDHEN and CDR2 SYDVKM. Trimming removed 6 bases from V and 3 bases from J; junction bases left unmatched: 12.